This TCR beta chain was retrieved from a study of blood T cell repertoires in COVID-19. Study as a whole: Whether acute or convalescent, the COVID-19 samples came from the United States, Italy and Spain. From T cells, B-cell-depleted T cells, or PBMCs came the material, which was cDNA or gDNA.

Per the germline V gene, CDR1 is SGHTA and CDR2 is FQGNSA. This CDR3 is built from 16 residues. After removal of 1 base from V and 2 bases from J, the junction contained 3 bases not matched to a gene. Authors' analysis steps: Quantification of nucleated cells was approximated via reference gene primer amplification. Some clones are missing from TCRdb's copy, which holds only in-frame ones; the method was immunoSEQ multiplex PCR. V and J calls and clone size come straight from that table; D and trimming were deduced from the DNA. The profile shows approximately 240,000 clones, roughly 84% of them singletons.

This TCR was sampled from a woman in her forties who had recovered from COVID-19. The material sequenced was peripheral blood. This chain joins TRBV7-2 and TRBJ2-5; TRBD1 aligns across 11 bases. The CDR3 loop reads CASSLGDRGSQETQYF. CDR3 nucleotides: TGTGCCAGCAGCTTAGGGGACAGGGGGTCTCAAGAGACCCAGTACTTC. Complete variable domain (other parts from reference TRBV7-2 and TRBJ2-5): GAGVSQSPSNKVTEKGKDVELRCDPISGHTALYWYRQSLGQGLEFLIYFQGNSAPDKSGLPSDRFSAERTGGSVSTLTIQRTQQEDSAVYLCASSLGDRGSQETQYFGPGTRLLVL.